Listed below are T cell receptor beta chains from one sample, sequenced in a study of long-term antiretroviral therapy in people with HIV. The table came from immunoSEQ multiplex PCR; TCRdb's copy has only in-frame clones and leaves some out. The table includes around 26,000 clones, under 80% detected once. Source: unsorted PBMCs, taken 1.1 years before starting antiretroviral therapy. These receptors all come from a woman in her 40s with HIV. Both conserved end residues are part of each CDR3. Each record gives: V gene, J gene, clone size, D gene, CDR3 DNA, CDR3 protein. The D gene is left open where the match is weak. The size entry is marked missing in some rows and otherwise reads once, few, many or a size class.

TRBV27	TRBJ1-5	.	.	TGTGCCAGCAGTTTATCCCGCTGGAATCAGCCCCAGCATTTT	CASSLSRWNQPQHF
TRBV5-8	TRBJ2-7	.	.	TGTGCCAGCAGCCCCGCCATGAATTACTACGAGCAGTACTTC	CASSPAMNYYEQYF
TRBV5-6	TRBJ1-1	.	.	TGTGCCAGCAGCCTGGGACACAAGAACACTGAAGCTTTCTTT	CASSLGHKNTEAFF
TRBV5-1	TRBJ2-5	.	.	TGCGCCAGCAGCTTGGGCTCAGGCCAAGAGACCCAGTACTTC	CASSLGSGQETQYF
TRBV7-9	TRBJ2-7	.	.	TGTGCCAGCAGCTGGGAACTTGGCTACGAGCAGTACTTC	CASSWELGYEQYF
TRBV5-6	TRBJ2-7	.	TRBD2	TGTGCCAGCAGCTTGGGGCCTAGCGGGAGCTCCTACGAGCAGTACTTC	CASSLGPSGSSYEQYF
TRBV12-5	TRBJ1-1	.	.	TGTGCTAGTGGTTTGGGGGGGAAAGCTTTCTTT	CASGLGGKAFF
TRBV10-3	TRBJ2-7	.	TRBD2	TGTGCCATCATAACTAGCGGCTACGAGCAGTACTTC	CAIITSGYEQYF
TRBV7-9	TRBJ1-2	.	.	TGTGCCAGCAGCTTAATCGGGGTTAGAAAGCAGCCCCTCTATGGCTACACCTTC	CASSLIGVRKQPLYGYTF
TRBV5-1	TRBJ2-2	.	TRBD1	TGCGCCAGCAGCTGGGACAGACACACCGGGGAGCTGTTTTTT	CASSWDRHTGELFF
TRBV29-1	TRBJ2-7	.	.	TGCAGCGTTGCCAGGGACAACGAGCAGTACTTC	CSVARDNEQYF
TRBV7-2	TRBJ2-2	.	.	TGTGCCAGCAGCAACCAACAGGGACCCGGGGAGCTGTTTTTT	CASSNQQGPGELFF
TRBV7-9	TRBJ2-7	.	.	TGTGCCAGCAGCTTAAGGGTCGCTTATGCCGGGCAGTACTTC	CASSLRVAYAGQYF
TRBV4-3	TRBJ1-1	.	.	TGCGCCAGCAGCCAAGACCCGGGGTTACCAACTGAAGCTTTCTTT	CASSQDPGLPTEAFF
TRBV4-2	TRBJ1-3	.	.	TGTGCCAGCAGCCAAGAACCCGGGCCACGGTATTTT	CASSQEPGPRYF
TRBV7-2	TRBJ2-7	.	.	TGTGCCAGCAGCTTAGTTGGGGGGCTCGACGAGCAGTACTTC	CASSLVGGLDEQYF
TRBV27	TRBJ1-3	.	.	TGTGCCAGCAGTCCCGCAGGGTCTGGAAACACCATATATTTT	CASSPAGSGNTIYF
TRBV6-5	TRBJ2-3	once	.	TGTGCCAGCAGTACGTTAGGACCGGGCACAGATACGCAGTATTTT	CASSTLGPGTDTQYF
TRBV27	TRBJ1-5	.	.	TGTGCCAGCAGGCAGGGTTATAGCAATCAGCCCCAGCATTTT	CASRQGYSNQPQHF
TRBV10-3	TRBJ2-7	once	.	TGTGCCATCAGTGGGTACTCACAGGGACGGGACGAGCAGTACTTC	CAISGYSQGRDEQYF
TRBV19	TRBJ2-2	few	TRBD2	TGTGCCACATCTAGCGGGGGGCCCACCGGGGAGCTGTTTTTT	CATSSGGPTGELFF
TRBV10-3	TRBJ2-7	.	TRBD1	TGTGCCATCAACGGACAGGGACACGAGCAGTACTTC	CAINGQGHEQYF
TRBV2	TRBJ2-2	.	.	TGTGCCAGCAGTGAAAGGGGTAGGCAGTTTAACACCGGGGAGCTGTTTTTT	CASSERGRQFNTGELFF
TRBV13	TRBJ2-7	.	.	TGTGCCAGCAGCCATAGCTTCAAAGGGGAGCAGTACTTC	CASSHSFKGEQYF
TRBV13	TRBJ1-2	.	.	TGTGCCAGCAGCTTTGGGGCCCTCGGTAATGGCTACACCTTC	CASSFGALGNGYTF
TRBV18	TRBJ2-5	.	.	TGTGCCAGCTCACCAAAGGGCAGGGTTGAGACCCAGTACTTC	CASSPKGRVETQYF
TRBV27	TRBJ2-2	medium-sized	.	TGTGCCAGCAGTTTGACAGGAAGGTGGACCGGGGAGCTGTTTTTT	CASSLTGRWTGELFF
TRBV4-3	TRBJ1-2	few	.	TGCGCCAGCAGCCAAGACCCAGGAGGCGATGGCTACACCTTC	CASSQDPGGDGYTF
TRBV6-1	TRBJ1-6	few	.	TGTGCCAGCAGTGAGCGCAGGCCGAATTCACCCCTCCACTTT	CASSERRPNSPLHF
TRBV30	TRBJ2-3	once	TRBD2	TGTGCCTGGAGGGGGGGGAGGGCGGGCACAGATACGCAGTATTTT	CAWRGGRAGTDTQYF
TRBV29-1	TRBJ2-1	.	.	TGCAGCGTGTTTGGGGGGTATGAGCAGTTCTTC	CSVFGGYEQFF
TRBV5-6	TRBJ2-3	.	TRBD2	TGTGCCAGCACCCTGCGAGGGACTAGCGGGAGAGATACGCAGTATTTT	CASTLRGTSGRDTQYF
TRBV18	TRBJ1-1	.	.	TGTGCCAGCTCACTCACGGCCGGGTTGGACACTGAAGCTTTCTTT	CASSLTAGLDTEAFF
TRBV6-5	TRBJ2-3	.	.	TGTGCCAGCGGCCTTGGGACCTACGGTACGCAGTATTTT	CASGLGTYGTQYF
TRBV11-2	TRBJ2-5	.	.	TGTGCCAGCAGCCGTGCGGGGGAGACCCAGTACTTC	CASSRAGETQYF
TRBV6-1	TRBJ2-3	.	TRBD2	TGTGCCAGCAGTGAAAGAGCGGGGGGGCGGGGCACAGATACGCAGTATTTT	CASSERAGGRGTDTQYF
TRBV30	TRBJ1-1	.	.	TGTGCCTGGACATGGGGTTTGGGCACTGAAGCTTTCTTT	CAWTWGLGTEAFF
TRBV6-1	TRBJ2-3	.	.	TGTGCCAGCACCTACTTAGGGGGGCGCGGGGATACGCAGTATTTT	CASTYLGGRGDTQYF
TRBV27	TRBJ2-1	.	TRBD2	TGTGCCAGCAGTTACGGGGGGGCCTACAATGAGCAGTTCTTC	CASSYGGAYNEQFF
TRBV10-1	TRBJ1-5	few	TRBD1	TGCGCCAGCAGTGGCACAGGGGGACAGCCCCAGCATTTT	CASSGTGGQPQHF
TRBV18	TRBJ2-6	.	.	TGTGCCAGCTCACCACCACGGCCAGGCTCTGGGGCCAACGTCCTGACTTTC	CASSPPRPGSGANVLTF
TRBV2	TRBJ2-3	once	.	TGTGCCAGCAGTGAATCTCTAGAGCCCACAGATACGCAGTATTTT	CASSESLEPTDTQYF
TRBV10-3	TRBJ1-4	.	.	TGTGCCATCAGTGAACAGCAGAATGAAAAACTGTTTTTT	CAISEQQNEKLFF
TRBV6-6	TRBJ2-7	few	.	TGTGCCAGCAGTTACGAATACCCCGGGCTCTCCTACGAGCAGTACTTC	CASSYEYPGLSYEQYF
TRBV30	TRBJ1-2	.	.	TGTGCCTGGGGCGGACAGTATGGCTACACCTTC	CAWGGQYGYTF
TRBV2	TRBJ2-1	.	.	TGTGCCAGCAGTGAAAAAGGGGTTGAGCAGTTCTTC	CASSEKGVEQFF
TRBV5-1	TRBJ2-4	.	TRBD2	TGCGCCAGCAGCTTGAGCCCGGGGACTAGCGCCCCAGCTAAAAACATTCAGTACTTC	CASSLSPGTSAPAKNIQYF
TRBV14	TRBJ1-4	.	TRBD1	TGTGCCAGCAGCCAAGGGACAGGCCCAATAAGTGAAAAACTGTTTTTT	CASSQGTGPISEKLFF
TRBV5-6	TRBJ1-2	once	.	TGTGCCAGCAGCCCTCCCCTTACAGGGTTCAACTATGGCTACACCTTC	CASSPPLTGFNYGYTF
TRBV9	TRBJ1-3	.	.	TGTGCCAGCACTTCTCAGGGTTCTGGAAACACCATATATTTT	CASTSQGSGNTIYF
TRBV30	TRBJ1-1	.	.	TGTGCCTGGGGACAGACCACTGAAGCTTTCTTT	CAWGQTTEAFF
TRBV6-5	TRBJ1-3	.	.	TGTGCCAGCAGTTACATTGGGGGTGCTGGAAACACCATATATTTT	CASSYIGGAGNTIYF